These 16 T cell receptor beta chains share one sample of origin, sequenced in a study of blood T cell repertoires in COVID-19. TCRdb's table, derived via immunoSEQ multiplex PCR, lists solely in-frame clones and lacks some. The data show about 120,000 clones, roughly 89% seen once. Material for sequencing was peripheral blood. Receptor source: a man in his forties with acute or convalescent COVID-19.

The V call is TRBV6-5, the J call TRBJ2-3; maybe TRBD1 (6 bases). The CDR3 totals 15 residues. Germline values: CDR1 MNHEY, CDR2 SVGAGI. V lost 6 bases, J lost 1 base, and 14 bases lay in between. CDR3 region: CASRTGQLGTDTQYF. For the CDR3, the DNA is TGTGCCAGCAGAACAGGACAGCTTGGCACAGATACGCAGTATTTT.

The chain combines TRBV5-1 with TRBJ1-1; D uncertain. Germline assignment: CDR1 SGHRS and CDR2 YFSETQ. The length of the CDR3 is 13 residues. V lost 0 bases and J 8 bases, leaving 11 bases between the germline ends. CDR3 region: CASSLGWAVEAFF. For the CDR3, the DNA is TGCGCCAGCAGCTTGGGATGGGCTGTAGAAGCTTTCTTT.

V is TRBV12-3 or TRBV12-4 and J is TRBJ1-2, with D tentatively TRBD1 (5 bases). The CDR3 has 13 amino acids. V was pared by 7 bases and J by 0 bases, with 9 bases between. The DNA of the CDR3 is TGTGCCAGCACCCCGACAGCTAACTATGGCTACACCTTC. Protein sequence: CASTPTANYGYTF.

J is TRBJ2-2 and V is TRBV3-1 (or the pseudogene TRBV3-2); perhaps TRBD2 as D (5 bases). The CDR3 covers 15 residues. CDR1 and CDR2 from the germline V gene are LGHDT and YNNKEL (reference sequence). V dropped 4 bases and J dropped 4 bases, with 13 bases sitting between them. For the CDR3, the DNA is TGTGCCAGCAGCCTTCCTAGCAGAAGCACCGGGGAGCTGTTTTTT. Translation: CASSLPSRSTGELFF.

The CDR3 reads CASSLRTSNYGYTF. CDR3 DNA sequence: TGCGCCAGCAGCTTACGGACAAGCAACTATGGCTACACCTTC. V is TRBV5-1 and J is TRBJ1-2, with a weak D call TRBD1 (5 bases). Trimming removed 2 bases at V and 2 bases at J, with 10 bases between. The CDR3 runs 14 residues. From germline, CDR1 is SGHRS and CDR2 YFSETQ.

The chain employs TRBV2 and TRBJ2-3; 7 nucleotides line up with TRBD1. Germline-derived CDR1 and CDR2 are SNHLY and FYNNEI. Trimming took 8 bases from V and 3 from J; bases not matched to a gene: 5. CDR3 length equals 13 residues. The CDR3 sequence is CASVRQGTDTQYF. The DNA for the CDR3 is TGTGCCAGCGTCCGACAGGGAACAGATACGCAGTATTTT.

This clone was recorded only once. This chain uses TRBV2 with TRBJ1-1, with a tentative D call TRBD1 (6 bases). Germline V gene lookup returns CDR1 SNHLY and CDR2 FYNNEI. This CDR3 comprises 14 residues. The germline V and J ends were trimmed by 4 bases and 0 bases, with 9 bases remaining between them. The CDR3 coding sequence is TGTGCCAGCAGTGGACAGGTCATGAACACTGAAGCTTTCTTT. Protein: CASSGQVMNTEAFF.

This chain uses TRBV11-3 with TRBJ2-3; unclear D gene. CDR1 SGHNT and CDR2 YENEEA come from the germline V gene. This CDR3 spans 13 amino acids. The V end lost 1 base, the J end lost 4 bases, and 6 bases lay between the germline ends. CDR3 in amino acids: CASSLASADTQYF. As DNA, the CDR3 is TGTGCCAGCAGCTTAGCTAGTGCAGATACGCAGTATTTT.

This chain links TRBV6-5 with TRBJ1-1; TRBD1 matches 8 bases. The germline V gene encodes CDR1 MNHEY and CDR2 SVGAGI. The CDR3 totals 14 residues. Trimming at V came to 6 bases and at J to 4 bases, leaving 7 bases not matched to a gene. CDR3 region: CASSPGGRGTEAFF. The CDR3 DNA sequence: TGTGCCAGCAGCCCAGGGGGCAGGGGCACTGAAGCTTTCTTT.

V is TRBV20-1 and J is TRBJ1-3; possible D gene TRBD1, 5 bases. Germline V lookup: CDR1 DFQATT, CDR2 SNEGSKA (reference sequence). The V end lost 2 bases, the J end lost 7 bases, and 6 bases lay between the germline ends. The CDR3 runs 11 residues. The CDR3 nucleotides are TGCAGTGCTAGACAGGGTAACACCATATATTTT. Translated: CSARQGNTIYF.

The chain combines TRBV15 with TRBJ1-5; TRBD1 matches at 7 bases. The V segment lost 4 bases and the J segment 0 bases; nucleotides outside the gene matches: 12. CDR3 length: 18 amino acids. Germline CDR1 and CDR2: LNHNV and YYDKDF (reference sequence). The CDR3 sequence is CATSTFQDRTYSNQPQHF. CDR3 nucleotide sequence: TGTGCCACCAGCACCTTCCAGGACAGGACGTATAGCAATCAGCCCCAGCATTTT.

A single count supports this clone. The gene calls are TRBV5-1 and TRBJ2-1; 14 bases fit TRBD2. Germline V gene lookup returns CDR1 SGHRS and CDR2 YFSETQ. J gave up 8 bases and V 3 bases, and 13 bases lay outside the gene matches. The CDR3 extends over 18 amino acids. The CDR3 is CASSSGLAGGLLSHEQFF. DNA for the CDR3: TGCGCCAGCAGCTCAGGACTAGCGGGGGGCCTCTTGAGCCATGAGCAGTTCTTC.

This rearrangement joins TRBV3-1 (or the pseudogene TRBV3-2) to TRBJ1-1; the match to TRBD1 covers 7 bases. Germline-derived CDR1 and CDR2 are LGHDT and YNNKEL (reference sequence). There are 15 residues in the CDR3. V gave up 1 base and J gave up 4 bases; unmatched junction bases: 6. DNA of the CDR3: TGTGCCAGCAGCCAAGCTTTCGGACAGGCCACTGAAGCTTTCTTT. Its translation: CASSQAFGQATEAFF.

This rearrangement joins TRBV19 to TRBJ1-2, with 7 bases fitting TRBD1. The CDR3 loop spans 14 amino acids. Germline lookup yields CDR1 LNHDA and CDR2 SQIVND (reference sequence). V shed 4 bases, J shed 5 bases, and the junction held 7 bases outside the gene matches. The CDR3 protein is CASSSWDSPYGYTF. CDR3 DNA sequence: TGTGCCAGTAGTAGTTGGGACAGCCCATATGGCTACACCTTC.

V is TRBV6-5 and J is TRBJ2-1; 7 bases match TRBD2. The length of the CDR3 is 14 residues. With V trimmed by 6 bases and J by 4 bases, 6 bases remained unmatched. Germline V gene lookup returns CDR1 MNHEY and CDR2 SVGAGI. The CDR3 protein is CASRSPGGYNEQFF. In DNA, the CDR3 is TGTGCCAGCAGGTCCCCCGGGGGGTACAATGAGCAGTTCTTC.

This clone was found once. The rearrangement links TRBV9 to TRBJ2-1; the match to TRBD2 covers 8 bases. The length of the CDR3 is 15 residues. Germline-derived CDR1 and CDR2 are SGDLS and YYNGEE. Trimming took 0 bases from V and 8 from J; bases not matched to a gene: 7. The CDR3 loop is CASSVAAGVGDEQFF. The CDR3 DNA reads TGTGCCAGCAGCGTAGCAGCGGGAGTGGGGGATGAGCAGTTCTTC. Complete variable domain (other parts from reference TRBV9 and TRBJ2-1): DSGVTQTPKHLITATGQRVTLRCSPRSGDLSVYWYQQSLDQGLQFLIQYYNGEERAKGNILERFSAQQFPDLHSELNLSSLELGDSALYFCASSVAAGVGDEQFFGPGTRLTVL.